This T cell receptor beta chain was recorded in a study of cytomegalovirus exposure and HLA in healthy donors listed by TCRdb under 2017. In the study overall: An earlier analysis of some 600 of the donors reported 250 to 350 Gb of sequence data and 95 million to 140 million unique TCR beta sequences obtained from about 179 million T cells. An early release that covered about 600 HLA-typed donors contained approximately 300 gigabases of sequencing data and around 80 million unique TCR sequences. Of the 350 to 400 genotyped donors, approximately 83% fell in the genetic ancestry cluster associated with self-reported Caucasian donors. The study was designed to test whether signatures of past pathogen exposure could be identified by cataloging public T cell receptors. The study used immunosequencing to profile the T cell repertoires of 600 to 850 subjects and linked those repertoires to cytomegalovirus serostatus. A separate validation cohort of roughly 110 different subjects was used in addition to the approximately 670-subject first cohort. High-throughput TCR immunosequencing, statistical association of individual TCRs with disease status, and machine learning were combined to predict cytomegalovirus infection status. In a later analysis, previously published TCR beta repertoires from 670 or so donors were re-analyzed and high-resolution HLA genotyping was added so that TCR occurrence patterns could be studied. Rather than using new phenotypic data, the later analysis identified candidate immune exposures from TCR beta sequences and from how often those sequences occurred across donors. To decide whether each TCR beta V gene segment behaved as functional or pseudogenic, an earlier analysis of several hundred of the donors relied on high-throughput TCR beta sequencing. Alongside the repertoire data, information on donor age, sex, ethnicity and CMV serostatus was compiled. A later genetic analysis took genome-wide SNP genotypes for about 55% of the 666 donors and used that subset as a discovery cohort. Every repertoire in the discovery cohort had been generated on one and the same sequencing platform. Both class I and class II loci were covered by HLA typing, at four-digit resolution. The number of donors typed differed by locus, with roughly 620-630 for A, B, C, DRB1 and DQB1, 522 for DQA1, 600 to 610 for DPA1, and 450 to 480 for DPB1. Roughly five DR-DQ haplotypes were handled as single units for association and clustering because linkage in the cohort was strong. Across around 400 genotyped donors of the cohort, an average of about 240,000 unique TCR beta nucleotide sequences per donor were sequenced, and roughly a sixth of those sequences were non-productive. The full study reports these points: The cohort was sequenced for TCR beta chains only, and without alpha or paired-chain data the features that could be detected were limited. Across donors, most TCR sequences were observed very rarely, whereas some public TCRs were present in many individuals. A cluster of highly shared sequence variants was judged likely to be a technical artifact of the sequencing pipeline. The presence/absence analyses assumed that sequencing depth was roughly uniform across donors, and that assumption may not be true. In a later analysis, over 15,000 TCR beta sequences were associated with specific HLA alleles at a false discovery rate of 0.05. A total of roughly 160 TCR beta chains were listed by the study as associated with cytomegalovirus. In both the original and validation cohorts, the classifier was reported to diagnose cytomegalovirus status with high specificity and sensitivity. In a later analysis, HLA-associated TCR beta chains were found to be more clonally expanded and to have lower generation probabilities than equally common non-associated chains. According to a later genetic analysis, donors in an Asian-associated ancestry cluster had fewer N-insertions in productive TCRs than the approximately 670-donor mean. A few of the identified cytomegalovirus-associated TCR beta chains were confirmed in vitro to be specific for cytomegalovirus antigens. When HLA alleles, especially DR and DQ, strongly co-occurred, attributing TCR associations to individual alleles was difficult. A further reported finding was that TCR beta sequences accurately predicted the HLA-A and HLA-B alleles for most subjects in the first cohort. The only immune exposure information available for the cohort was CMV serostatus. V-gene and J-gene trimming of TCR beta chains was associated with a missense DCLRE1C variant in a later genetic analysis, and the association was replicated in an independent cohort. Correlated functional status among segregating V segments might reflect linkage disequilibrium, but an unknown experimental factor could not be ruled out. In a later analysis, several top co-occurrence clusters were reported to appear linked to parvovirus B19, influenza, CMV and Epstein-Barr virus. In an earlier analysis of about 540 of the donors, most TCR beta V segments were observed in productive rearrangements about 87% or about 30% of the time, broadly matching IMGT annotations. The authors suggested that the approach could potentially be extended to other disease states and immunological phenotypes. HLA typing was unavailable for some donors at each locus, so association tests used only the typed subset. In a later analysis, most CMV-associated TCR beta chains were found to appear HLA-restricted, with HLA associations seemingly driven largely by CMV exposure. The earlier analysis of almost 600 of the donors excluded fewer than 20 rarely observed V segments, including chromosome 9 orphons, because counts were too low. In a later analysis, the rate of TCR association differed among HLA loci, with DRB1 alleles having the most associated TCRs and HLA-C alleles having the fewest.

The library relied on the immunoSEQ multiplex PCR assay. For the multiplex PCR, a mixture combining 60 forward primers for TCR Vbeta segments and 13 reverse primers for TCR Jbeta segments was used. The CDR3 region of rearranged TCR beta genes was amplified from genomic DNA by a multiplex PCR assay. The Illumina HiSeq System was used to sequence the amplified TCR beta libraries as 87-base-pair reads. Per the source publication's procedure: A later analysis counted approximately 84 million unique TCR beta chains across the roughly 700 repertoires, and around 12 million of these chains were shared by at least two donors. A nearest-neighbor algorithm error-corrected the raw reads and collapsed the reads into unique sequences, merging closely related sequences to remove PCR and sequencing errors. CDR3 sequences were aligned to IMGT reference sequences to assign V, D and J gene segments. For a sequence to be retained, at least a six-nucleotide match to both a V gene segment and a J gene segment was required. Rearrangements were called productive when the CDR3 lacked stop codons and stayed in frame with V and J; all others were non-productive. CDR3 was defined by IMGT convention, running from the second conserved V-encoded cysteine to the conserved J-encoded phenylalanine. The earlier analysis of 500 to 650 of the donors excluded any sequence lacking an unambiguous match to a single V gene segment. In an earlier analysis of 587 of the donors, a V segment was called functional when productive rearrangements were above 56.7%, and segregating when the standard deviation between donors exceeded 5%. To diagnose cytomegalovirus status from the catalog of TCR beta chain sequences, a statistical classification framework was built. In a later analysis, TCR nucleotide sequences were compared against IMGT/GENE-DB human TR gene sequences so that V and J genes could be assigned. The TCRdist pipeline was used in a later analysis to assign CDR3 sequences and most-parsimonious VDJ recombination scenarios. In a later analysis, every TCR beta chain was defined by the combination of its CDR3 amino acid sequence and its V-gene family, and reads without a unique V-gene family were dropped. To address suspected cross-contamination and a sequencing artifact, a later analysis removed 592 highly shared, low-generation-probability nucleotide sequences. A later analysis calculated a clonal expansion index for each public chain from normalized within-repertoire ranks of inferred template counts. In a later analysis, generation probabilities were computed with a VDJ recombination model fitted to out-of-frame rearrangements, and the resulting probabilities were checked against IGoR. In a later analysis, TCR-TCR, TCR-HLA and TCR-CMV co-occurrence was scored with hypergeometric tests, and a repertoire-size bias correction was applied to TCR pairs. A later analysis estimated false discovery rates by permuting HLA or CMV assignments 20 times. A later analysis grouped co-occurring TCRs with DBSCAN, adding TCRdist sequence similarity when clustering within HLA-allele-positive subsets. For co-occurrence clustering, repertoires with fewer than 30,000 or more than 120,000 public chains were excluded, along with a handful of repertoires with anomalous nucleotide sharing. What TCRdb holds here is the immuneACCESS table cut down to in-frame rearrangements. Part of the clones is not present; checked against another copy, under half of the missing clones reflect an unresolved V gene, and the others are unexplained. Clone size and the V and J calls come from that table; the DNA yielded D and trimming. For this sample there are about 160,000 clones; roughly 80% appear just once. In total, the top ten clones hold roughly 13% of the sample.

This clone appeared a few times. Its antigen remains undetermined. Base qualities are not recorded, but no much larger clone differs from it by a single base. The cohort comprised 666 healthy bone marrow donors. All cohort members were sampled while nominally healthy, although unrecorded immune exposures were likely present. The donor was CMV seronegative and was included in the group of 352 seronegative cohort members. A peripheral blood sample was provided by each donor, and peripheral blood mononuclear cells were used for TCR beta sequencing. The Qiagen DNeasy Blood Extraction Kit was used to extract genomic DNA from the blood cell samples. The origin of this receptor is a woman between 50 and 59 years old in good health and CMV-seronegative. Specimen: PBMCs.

The CDR3 protein sequence reads: CASSQDGGQGYGYTF. The nucleotide sequence is given as TGCGCCAGCAGCCAAGATGGGGGACAGGGCTATGGCTACACCTTC. The chain joins TRBV4-3 to TRBJ1-2, with 9 central nucleotides matching TRBD1. From the cysteine through the phenylalanine, the CDR3 covers 15 amino acids. Of all the DNA, just the CDR3 is kept, 45 bases in frame from base 1. The CDR1 and CDR2 encoded by the germline V gene are LGHNA and YSLEER. Clipping removes 0 bases from V and 4 bases from J, with 3 as the unmatched junction base count.